Listed here are 4 T cell receptor beta chains from one sample, sequenced in a study of T cell clones after liver transplantation. Sequenced by immunoSEQ multiplex PCR; TCRdb stores in-frame clones only, minus some. Among 20,000 to 25,000 clones listed, around 63% were seen once. This material consisted of CD4+ T cells from blood, taken before liver transplant. All receptors derive from a human donor who received a liver transplant.

This rearrangement joins TRBV30 to TRBJ1-6, with a weak D call TRBD1 (6 bases). Germline values: CDR1 GTSNPN, CDR2 SVGIG (reference sequence). The CDR3 spans 13 residues. V was clipped by 4 bases and J by 7 bases, with 11 bases between them. CDR3 sequence (DNA): TGTGCCTGGAATCAGGGGTCCAATTCACCCCTCCACTTT. It yields the protein CAWNQGSNSPLHF.

V and J are TRBV7-2 and TRBJ1-4, with 11 nucleotides matching TRBD1. J lost 3 bases, V lost 5 bases, and 8 bases had no gene match. Germline V CDR1 and CDR2: SGHTA, FQGNSA. This CDR3 has 17 amino acids. The CDR3 nucleotides are TGTGCCAGCAGCCAAGGACAGGGGGCTTGGTCTAATGAAAAACTGTTTTTT. This sequence encodes CASSQGQGAWSNEKLFF.

The rearrangement joins TRBV29-1 to TRBJ2-5; 8 nucleotides line up with TRBD1. CDR1 and CDR2 from the germline V gene are SQVTM and ANQGSEA. V lost 5 bases, J lost 2 bases, and 7 bases stayed unmatched. The CDR3 extends over 14 amino acids. CDR3 nucleotide sequence: TGCAGCGTTCGATCAGGGGGCGGGCAAGAGACCCAGTACTTC. Translation: CSVRSGGGQETQYF.

The V gene is TRBV5-8, the J gene TRBJ1-1, with D tentatively TRBD1 (5 bases). Trimming cost V 2 bases and J 0 bases, with 8 bases left between them. From germline, CDR1 is SGHTS and CDR2 YDEGEE. The CDR3 is made up of 14 amino acids. The CDR3 spells CASSFDRMNTEAFF. CDR3 coding DNA: TGTGCCAGCAGCTTTGACAGAATGAACACTGAAGCTTTCTTT.